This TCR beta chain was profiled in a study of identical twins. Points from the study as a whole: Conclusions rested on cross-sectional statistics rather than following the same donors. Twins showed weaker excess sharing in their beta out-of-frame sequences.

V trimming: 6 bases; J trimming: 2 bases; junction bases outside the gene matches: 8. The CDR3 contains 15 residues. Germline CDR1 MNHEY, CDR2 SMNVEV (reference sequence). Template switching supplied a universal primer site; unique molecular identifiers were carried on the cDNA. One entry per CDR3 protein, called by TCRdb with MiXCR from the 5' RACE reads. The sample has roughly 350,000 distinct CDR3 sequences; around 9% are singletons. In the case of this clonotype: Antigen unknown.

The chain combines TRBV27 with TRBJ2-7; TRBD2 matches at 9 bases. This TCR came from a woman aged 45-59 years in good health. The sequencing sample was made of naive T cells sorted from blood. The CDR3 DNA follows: TGTGCCAGCAGGCATAGCGGGAGCGGCCCCTACGAGCAGTACTTC. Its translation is CASRHSGSGPYEQYF.